This entry features one T cell receptor (beta chain) sequence. Additional DNA sequences in this sample encode the identical CDR3. The CDR3 runs 13 residues. The V and J ends lost 1 base and 1 base respectively, with 4 bases between them. The germline V gene encodes CDR1 SGHKS and CDR2 YYEKEE (reference sequence). TCRdb keeps only in-frame clones here, not all; method: immunoSEQ multiplex PCR. The sample consists of 2.5 million or so clones, around 94% of them appearing once. The sample comes from a study of shared clonotypes between healthy human individuals. This sequence was found in a man younger than 35 in good health. The rearrangement joins TRBV5-5 to TRBJ2-3; D uncertain. Sequenced sample: naive CD4+ T cells sorted from blood. Indicated subset: CD45RA+ positively selected. CDR3 region: CASSLPGTDTQYF. The CDR3 DNA sequence: TGTGCCAGCAGCTTGCCAGGCACAGATACGCAGTATTTT.